This T cell receptor (beta chain) was retrieved from a study of T cell repertoires in cytomegalovirus infection. Overall study results and limits: Dominant in the ex vivo response were TCR beta clonotypes restricted by HLA-C and specific for CMV.

The CDR3 has 16 residues. V dropped 3 bases and J dropped 7; count of bases not matched to a gene: 8. Germline CDR1 and CDR2: SNHLY and FYNNEI. This clonotype has a count of ten or more. Its antigen is as yet unknown. TCRdb reprocessed the reads with MiXCR, giving one entry per CDR3 protein. The sample includes more than 200,000 distinct CDR3 sequences, 8% to 9.5% seen only once; the top ten take more than 12%. The sample taken for sequencing was PBMCs. V usage is TRBV2 and J usage is TRBJ1-4; 10 positions match TRBD1. The TCR was taken from a human donor in good health (CMV status not recorded). Some clones in this sample may be carry-over from other donors' samples. This chain's CDR3 is CASSDSQTGGGEKLFF. The CDR3 DNA is TGTGCCAGCAGTGATTCTCAGACAGGGGGCGGTGAAAAACTGTTTTTT.